Each of the 24 T cell receptor beta chains below was sequenced from the same sample in a study of shared clonotypes between healthy human individuals. Profiling relied on immunoSEQ multiplex PCR, and the TCRdb table lists in-frame clones only, not all of them. The profile shows fewer than 850,000 clones, about two thirds of them singletons. The sequenced sample was memory CD4+ T cells sorted from blood. Specified subset: CD45RA-negative fraction. The receptor set was obtained from a woman between 25 and 40 years old in good health.

The rearrangement joins TRBV28 to TRBJ2-7; D gene ambiguous. The length of the CDR3 is 14 residues. Trimming removed 3 bases from V and 0 bases from J, with 9 bases in between. Germline values: CDR1 MDHEN, CDR2 SYDVKM. CDR3 DNA sequence: TGTGCCAGCAGTTTCGGCGGCCACTCCTACGAGCAGTACTTC. Its protein product is CASSFGGHSYEQYF.

This clone was seen a handful of times. The chain carries TRBV5-1 and TRBJ1-3, with D unresolved. The V end was cut by 10 bases, the J end by 1 base, with 12 bases between. Germline CDR1 SGHRS, CDR2 YFSETQ. The CDR3 sequence is 13 residues long. CDR3 sequence (DNA): TGCGCCTCAGGTGGAGCTTCTGGAAACACCATATATTTT. This gives the protein CASGGASGNTIYF.

This chain links TRBV6-5 with TRBJ1-1, with no clear D. Trimming shortened V by 2 bases and J by 4 bases, and 8 bases separated the two germline ends. The length of the CDR3 is 13 residues. Per germline, CDR1 MNHEY and CDR2 SVGAGI. Here the CDR3 reads CASSYRHSTEAFF. The CDR3 bases are TGTGCCAGCAGTTACAGACACTCCACTGAAGCTTTCTTT.

This clone came up once. The same CDR3 can be traced to other DNA sequences in this sample. The chain has TRBV28 and TRBJ1-5; D might be TRBD1 (6 bases). This CDR3 comprises 13 residues. Germline V CDR1 and CDR2: MDHEN, SYDVKM. Trimming removed 6 bases at V and 4 bases at J, with 10 bases between. CDR3 DNA sequence: TGTGCCAGCAGGGGGACATCTAATCAGCCCCAGCATTTT. It is translated as CASRGTSNQPQHF.

The chain combines TRBV19 with TRBJ1-1, with no clear D. From germline, CDR1 is LNHDA and CDR2 SQIVND (reference sequence). CDR3 size: 13 residues. V was trimmed by 5 bases and J by 2 bases, leaving 9 bases between them. The CDR3 nucleotides read TGTGCCAGTAGTTCCCGGCTAAACACTGAAGCTTTCTTT. Translating it yields CASSSRLNTEAFF.

The chain carries TRBV18 and TRBJ1-5; TRBD1 is a possible D gene (5 bases). There are 14 residues in the CDR3. From germline, CDR1 is KGHSH and CDR2 LQKENI. Trimming stripped 2 bases from V and 3 bases from J, with 8 bases between. The CDR3 sequence is CASSPSDNNQPQHF. In DNA, the CDR3 is TGTGCCAGCTCACCATCGGACAACAATCAGCCCCAGCATTTT. The whole variable domain, remainder taken from reference TRBV18 and TRBJ1-5, is NAGVMQNPRHLVRRRGQEARLRCSPMKGHSHVYWYRQLPEEGLKFMVYLQKENIIDESGMPKERFSAEFPKEGPSILRIQQVVRGDSAAYFCASSPSDNNQPQHFGDGTRLSIL.

The chain uses TRBV11-2 and TRBJ2-1; 9 bases line up with TRBD2. The germline V gene has CDR1 SGHAT and CDR2 FQNNGV. The length of the CDR3 is 16 residues. V shed 4 bases, J shed 4 bases, and the junction held 8 bases outside the gene matches. CDR3 protein: CASSSLAGVGYNEQFF. For the CDR3, the DNA is TGTGCCAGCAGCTCTTTAGCGGGAGTAGGGTACAATGAGCAGTTCTTC.

V is TRBV5-4 and J is TRBJ2-3; 14 nucleotides align to TRBD2. The germline CDR1 and CDR2 sequences are SGHNT and YYREEE (reference sequence). After removal of 4 bases from V and 5 bases from J, the junction contained 6 bases not matched to a gene. The CDR3 runs 16 residues. This chain's CDR3 is CASSRLAGGPGDTQYF. The DNA for the CDR3 is TGTGCCAGCAGCCGACTAGCGGGAGGGCCTGGAGATACGCAGTATTTT.

The chain joins TRBV28 to TRBJ2-7; D ambiguous. The V and J ends lost 10 bases and 3 bases respectively, with 10 bases between them. From germline, CDR1 is MDHEN and CDR2 SYDVKM. This CDR3 contains 11 residues. In DNA, the CDR3 is TGTGCCACCTCTGATCGCTACGAGCAGTACTTC. It translates to CATSDRYEQYF.

V and J are TRBV28 and TRBJ2-3; 7 nucleotides align to TRBD2. This CDR3 spans 16 amino acids. V was pared by 2 bases and J by 3 bases, with 8 bases of the junction left unmatched. CDR1 and CDR2 from the germline V gene are MDHEN and SYDVKM. The CDR3 nucleotides are TGTGCCAGCAGTTTAGGAGGCGGTAGCGGGACAGATACGCAGTATTTT. Its translation: CASSLGGGSGTDTQYF.

On this clone itself: A much larger clone lies one base from this, so it may be a read error. This CDR3 is also generated by other DNA sequences in the sample. CDR3 in amino acids: CASSFWTGLTGNYGYTF. CDR3 DNA: TGTGCCAGCAGTTTCTGGACAGGGCTTACCGGGAACTATGGCTACACCTTT. The chain joins TRBV28 to TRBJ1-2; the match to TRBD1 covers 8 bases. Germline assignment: CDR1 MDHEN and CDR2 SYDVKM. This CDR3 is 17 amino acids long.

The CDR3 loop is CASRRDSTRSGELFF. The CDR3 nucleotides read TGTGCCAGCAGGCGGGACTCCACGAGATCCGGGGAGCTGTTTTTT. The rearrangement joins TRBV6-5 to TRBJ2-2, with a possible D match to TRBD2 (6 bases). The CDR3 is 15 residues long. Germline CDR1 and CDR2: MNHEY and SVGAGI. Between the trimmed V and J ends, which lost 6 bases and 6 bases, there was a span of 17 bases.

The chain links TRBV28 to TRBJ2-3; possibly TRBD1 for D (5 bases). The CDR3 is 12 residues long. V shed 8 bases and J shed 3 bases, with 9 bases lying between them. The V gene's germline CDR1 is MDHEN and CDR2 SYDVKM. CDR3 amino acids: CASQRQTDTQYF. DNA of the CDR3: TGTGCCAGCCAGCGACAGACAGATACGCAGTATTTT.

Here the CDR3 reads CASSSGQGGVGGYTF. The CDR3 DNA is TGTGCCAGCAGTTCGGGACAGGGTGGCGTGGGGGGCTACACCTTC. The chain carries TRBV28 and TRBJ1-2; 9 bases align to TRBD1. The CDR3 loop spans 15 amino acids. Germline CDR1 MDHEN, CDR2 SYDVKM. The V and J ends lost 4 bases and 8 bases, in that order; junction bases with no gene match: 11.

This clone was counted at least ten times. The chain recombines TRBV9 with TRBJ2-2; 12 positions match TRBD2. This CDR3 contains 16 residues. V lost 4 bases, J lost 5 bases, and 6 bases stayed unmatched. The germline gives CDR1 SGDLS, CDR2 YYNGEE. CDR3: CASSKLAGGGTGELFF. CDR3 in DNA: TGTGCCAGCAGCAAACTAGCGGGAGGCGGTACCGGGGAGCTGTTTTTT.

This clone was detected a few times. In DNA form, the CDR3 reads TGTGCCAGCAGTTTGGGCGGGCGAGTGGATACGCAGTATTTT. It is translated as CASSLGGRVDTQYF. The gene calls are TRBV28 and TRBJ2-3, with TRBD2 as a possible D gene (5 bases). V was pared by 3 bases and J by 6 bases, with 13 bases between. CDR1 and CDR2 from the germline V gene are MDHEN and SYDVKM. The length of the CDR3 is 14 residues.

This clone showed up just a few times. The V call is TRBV11-3, the J call TRBJ1-2; D remains ambiguous. Trimming stripped 3 bases from V and 0 bases from J, with 8 bases between. The CDR3 sequence is 14 residues long. Germline values: CDR1 SGHNT, CDR2 YENEEA. The CDR3 is CASSLGIANYGYTF. CDR3 nucleotides: TGTGCCAGCAGCTTGGGCATTGCTAACTATGGCTACACCTTC.

J is TRBJ2-2 and V is TRBV27; D gene ambiguous. Between the trimmed V and J ends, which lost 3 bases and 0 bases, there was a span of 5 bases. The CDR3 runs to 14 residues. In germline, CDR1 is MNHEY, CDR2 SMNVEV (reference sequence). The CDR3: CASSFWTNTGELFF. In DNA form, the CDR3 reads TGTGCCAGCAGTTTCTGGACGAACACCGGGGAGCTGTTTTTT.

V gene TRBV27 combines with J gene TRBJ2-7, with 10 bases that match TRBD2. The junction had 5 bases not matched to a gene; V was cut back by 2 bases and J by 1 base. This CDR3 has 16 residues. Germline V gene sequence: CDR1 MNHEY, CDR2 SMNVEV (reference sequence). CDR3 DNA sequence: TGTGCCAGCAGTTTACGGCCAGCGGGAGGGTCCTACGAGCAGTACTTC. Translation gives CASSLRPAGGSYEQYF.

The chain links TRBV4-1 to TRBJ1-5, with TRBD1 identical over 12 bases. The CDR3 has 17 amino acids. Unmatched junction bases numbered 9, after V lost 1 base and J lost 8 bases. Germline loops: CDR1 MGHRA, CDR2 YSYEKL. The CDR3 here is CASSQVYRDRGREPQHF. CDR3 in DNA: TGCGCCAGCAGCCAAGTTTACCGGGACAGGGGGCGGGAGCCCCAGCATTTT.

The chain couples TRBV7-8 to TRBJ1-1; D not resolved. Germline V gene data show CDR1 as SGHVS and CDR2 as FQNEAQ. The CDR3 is made up of 14 amino acids. Trimming stripped 4 bases from V and 0 bases from J, with 9 bases between. CDR3 DNA: TGTGCCAGCAGCTCCCCGCCGATGAACACTGAAGCTTTCTTT. Protein product: CASSSPPMNTEAFF.

This clone was seen a single time. V gene TRBV7-9 combines with J gene TRBJ1-2; maybe TRBD1 (5 bases). Per the germline V gene, CDR1 is SEHNR and CDR2 is FQNEAQ (reference sequence). The CDR3 is 15 amino acids. Trimming shortened V by 5 bases and J by 4 bases, and 17 bases separated the two germline ends. The CDR3 reads CASSQETVHGYGYTF. The DNA of the CDR3 is TGTGCCAGCAGCCAAGAGACAGTTCACGGCTATGGCTACACCTTC.

V gene TRBV21-1 combines with J gene TRBJ1-5; TRBD1, as called in the table, went unchecked against the DNA. TRBV21-1 is noted as a pseudogene. The CDR3 runs to 15 residues. The CDR3 loop is CASSNDRGNNQPQHF. CDR3 in DNA: TGTGCCAGCAGCAATGACAGGGGGAACAATCAGCCCCAGCATTTT.

The CDR3 spells CASSSSDRGRRYSNQPQHF. The CDR3 DNA reads as TGTGCCAGCAGTTCAAGCGACAGGGGGAGGCGGTATAGCAATCAGCCCCAGCATTTT. The rearrangement joins TRBV28 to TRBJ1-5; TRBD1 agrees at 9 bases. J was trimmed by 0 bases and V by 4 bases; bases with no gene match: 13. The germline V gene has CDR1 MDHEN and CDR2 SYDVKM. CDR3 length: 19 residues. The whole variable domain, remainder taken from reference TRBV28 and TRBJ1-5, is DVKVTQSSRYLVKRTGEKVFLECVQDMDHENMFWYRQDPGLGLRLIYFSYDVKMKEKGDIPEGYSVSREKKERFSLILESASTNQTSMYLCASSSSDRGRRYSNQPQHFGDGTRLSIL.